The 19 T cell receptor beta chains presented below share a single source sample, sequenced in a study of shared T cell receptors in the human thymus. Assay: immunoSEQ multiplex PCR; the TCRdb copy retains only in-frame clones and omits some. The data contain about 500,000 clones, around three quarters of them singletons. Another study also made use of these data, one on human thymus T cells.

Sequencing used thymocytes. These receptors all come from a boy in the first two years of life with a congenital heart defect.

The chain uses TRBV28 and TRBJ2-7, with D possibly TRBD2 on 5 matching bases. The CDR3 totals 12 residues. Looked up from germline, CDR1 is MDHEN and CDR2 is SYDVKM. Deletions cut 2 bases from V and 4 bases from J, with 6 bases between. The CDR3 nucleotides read TGTGCCAGCAGTTTAACGGGATACGAGCAGTACTTC. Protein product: CASSLTGYEQYF.

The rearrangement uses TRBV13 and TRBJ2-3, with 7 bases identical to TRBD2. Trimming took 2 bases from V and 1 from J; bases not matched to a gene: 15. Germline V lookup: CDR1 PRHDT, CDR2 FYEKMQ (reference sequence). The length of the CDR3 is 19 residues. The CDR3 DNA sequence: TGTGCCAGCAGCTTAACGGTCGCGGGACTACCTTATCGCACAGATACGCAGTATTTT. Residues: CASSLTVAGLPYRTDTQYF. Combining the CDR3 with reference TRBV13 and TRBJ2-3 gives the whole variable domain AAGVIQSPRHLIKEKRETATLKCYPIPRHDTVYWYQQGPGQDPQFLISFYEKMQSDKGSIPDRFSAQQFSDYHSELNMSSLELGDSALYFCASSLTVAGLPYRTDTQYFGPGTRLTVL.

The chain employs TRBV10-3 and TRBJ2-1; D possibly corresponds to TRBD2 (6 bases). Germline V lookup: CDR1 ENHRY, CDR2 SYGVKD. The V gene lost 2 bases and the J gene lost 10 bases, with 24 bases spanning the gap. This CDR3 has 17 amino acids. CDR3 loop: CAISEELGTPVVIEQFF. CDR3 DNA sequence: TGTGCCATCAGTGAGGAACTGGGGACTCCGGTCGTTATAGAGCAGTTCTTC.

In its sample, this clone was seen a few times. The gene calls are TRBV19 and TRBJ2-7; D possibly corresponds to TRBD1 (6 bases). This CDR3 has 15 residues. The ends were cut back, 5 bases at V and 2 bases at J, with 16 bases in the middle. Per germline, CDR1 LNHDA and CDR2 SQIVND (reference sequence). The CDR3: CASSPPHREPYEQYF. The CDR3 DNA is TGTGCCAGTAGTCCCCCTCACAGGGAGCCCTACGAGCAGTACTTC.

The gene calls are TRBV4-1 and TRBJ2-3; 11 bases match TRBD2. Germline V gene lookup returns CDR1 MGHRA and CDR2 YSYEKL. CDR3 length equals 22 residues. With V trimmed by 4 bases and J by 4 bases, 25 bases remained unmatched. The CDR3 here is CASSPSGQLERLAGGPPDTQYF. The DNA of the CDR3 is TGCGCCAGCAGCCCGTCGGGACAGCTTGAGAGGTTAGCGGGAGGGCCCCCAGATACGCAGTATTTT.

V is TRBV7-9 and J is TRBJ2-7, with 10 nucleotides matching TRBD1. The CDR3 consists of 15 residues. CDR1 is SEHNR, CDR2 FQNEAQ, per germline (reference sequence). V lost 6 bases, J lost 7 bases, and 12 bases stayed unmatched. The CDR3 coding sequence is TGTGCCAGCAGTTTCGGGACAGGGGTGTCGATAGAGCAGTACTTC. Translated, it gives CASSFGTGVSIEQYF.

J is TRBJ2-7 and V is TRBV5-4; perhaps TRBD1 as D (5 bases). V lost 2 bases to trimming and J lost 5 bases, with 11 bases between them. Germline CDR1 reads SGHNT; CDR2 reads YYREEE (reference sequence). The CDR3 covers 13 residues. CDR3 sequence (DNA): TGTGCCAGCAGCTTAGGGCAGGGAAACGAGCAGTACTTC. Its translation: CASSLGQGNEQYF.

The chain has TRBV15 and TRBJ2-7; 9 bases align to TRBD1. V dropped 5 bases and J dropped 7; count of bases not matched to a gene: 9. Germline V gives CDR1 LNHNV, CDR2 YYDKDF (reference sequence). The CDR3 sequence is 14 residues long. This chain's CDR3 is CATSLVQGAREQYF. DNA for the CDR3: TGTGCCACCAGCTTGGTACAGGGGGCTCGTGAGCAGTACTTC.

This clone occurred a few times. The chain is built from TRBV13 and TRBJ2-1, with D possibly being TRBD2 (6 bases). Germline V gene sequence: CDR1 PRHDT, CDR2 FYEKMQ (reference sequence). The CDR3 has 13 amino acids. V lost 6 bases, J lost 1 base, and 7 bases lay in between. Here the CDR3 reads CASRAGSYNEQFF. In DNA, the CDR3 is TGTGCCAGCAGGGCGGGGTCCTACAATGAGCAGTTCTTC. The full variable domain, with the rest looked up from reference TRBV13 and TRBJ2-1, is AAGVIQSPRHLIKEKRETATLKCYPIPRHDTVYWYQQGPGQDPQFLISFYEKMQSDKGSIPDRFSAQQFSDYHSELNMSSLELGDSALYFCASRAGSYNEQFFGPGTRLTVL.

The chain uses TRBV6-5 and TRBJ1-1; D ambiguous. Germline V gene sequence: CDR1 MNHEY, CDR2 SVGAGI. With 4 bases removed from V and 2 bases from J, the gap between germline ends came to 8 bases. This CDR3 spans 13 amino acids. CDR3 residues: CASSSHRNTEAFF. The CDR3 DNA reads TGTGCCAGCAGTTCACACCGAAACACTGAAGCTTTCTTT.

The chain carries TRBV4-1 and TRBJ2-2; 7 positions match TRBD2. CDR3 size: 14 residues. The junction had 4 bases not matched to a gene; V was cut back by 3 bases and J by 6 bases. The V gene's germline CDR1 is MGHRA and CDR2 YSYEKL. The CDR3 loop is CASSHRLAPGELFF. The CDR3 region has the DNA TGCGCCAGCAGCCACCGACTAGCACCCGGGGAGCTGTTTTTT.

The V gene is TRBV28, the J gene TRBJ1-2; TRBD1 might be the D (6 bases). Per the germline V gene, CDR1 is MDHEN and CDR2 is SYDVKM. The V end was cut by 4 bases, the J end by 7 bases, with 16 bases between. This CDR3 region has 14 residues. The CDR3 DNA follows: TGTGCCAGCAGTTCCAACAGGGCTGAGGGTGGCTACACCTTC. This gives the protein CASSSNRAEGGYTF.

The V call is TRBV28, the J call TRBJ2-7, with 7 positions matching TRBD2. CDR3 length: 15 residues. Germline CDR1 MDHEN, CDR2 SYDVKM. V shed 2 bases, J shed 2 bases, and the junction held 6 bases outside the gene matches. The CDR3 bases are TGTGCCAGCAGTTTACCGGCGGGAGTGGCCTACGAGCAGTACTTC. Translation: CASSLPAGVAYEQYF.

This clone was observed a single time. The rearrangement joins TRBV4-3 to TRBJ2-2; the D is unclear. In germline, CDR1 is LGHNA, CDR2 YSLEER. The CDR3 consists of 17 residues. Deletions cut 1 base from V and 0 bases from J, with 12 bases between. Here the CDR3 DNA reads TGCGCCAGCAGCCAAGTGTCTATGCCCGCGAACACCGGGGAGCTGTTTTTT. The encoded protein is CASSQVSMPANTGELFF.

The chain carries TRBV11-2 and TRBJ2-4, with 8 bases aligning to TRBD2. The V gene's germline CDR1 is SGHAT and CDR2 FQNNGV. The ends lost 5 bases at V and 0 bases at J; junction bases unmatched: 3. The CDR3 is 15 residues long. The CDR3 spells CASSRTSPAKNIQYF. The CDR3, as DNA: TGTGCCAGCAGCCGGACTAGCCCAGCCAAAAACATTCAGTACTTC. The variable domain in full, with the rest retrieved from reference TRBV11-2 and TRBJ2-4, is EAGVAQSPRYKIIEKRQSVAFWCNPISGHATLYWYQQILGQGPKLLIQFQNNGVVDDSQLPKDRFSAERLKGVDSTLKIQPAKLEDSAVYLCASSRTSPAKNIQYFGAGTRLSVL.

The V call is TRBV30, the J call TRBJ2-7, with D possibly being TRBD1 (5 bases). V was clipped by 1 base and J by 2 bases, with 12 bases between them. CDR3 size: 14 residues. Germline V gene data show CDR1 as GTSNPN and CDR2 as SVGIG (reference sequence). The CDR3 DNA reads TGTGCCTGGAGTGCCAGGGTTAATCCCTACGAGCAGTACTTC. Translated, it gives CAWSARVNPYEQYF.

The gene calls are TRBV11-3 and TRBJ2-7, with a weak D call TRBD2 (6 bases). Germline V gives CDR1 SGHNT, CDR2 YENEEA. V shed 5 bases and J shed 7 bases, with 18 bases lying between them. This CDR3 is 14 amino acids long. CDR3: CASSPWWRRGEQYF. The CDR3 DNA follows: TGTGCCAGCAGCCCCTGGTGGCGGAGGGGAGAGCAGTACTTC.

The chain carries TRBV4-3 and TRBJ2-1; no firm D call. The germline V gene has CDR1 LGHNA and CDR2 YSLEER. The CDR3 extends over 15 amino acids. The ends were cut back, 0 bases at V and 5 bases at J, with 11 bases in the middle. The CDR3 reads CASSQDPNLDNEQFF. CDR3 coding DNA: TGCGCCAGCAGCCAAGACCCTAACCTTGACAATGAGCAGTTCTTC.

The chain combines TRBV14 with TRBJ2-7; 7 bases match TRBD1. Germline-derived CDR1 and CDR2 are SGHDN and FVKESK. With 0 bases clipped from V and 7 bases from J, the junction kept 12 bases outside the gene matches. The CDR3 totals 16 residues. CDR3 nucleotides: TGTGCCAGCAGCCAAGATCAGACAGGGTGGTCCCCGGAGCAGTACTTC. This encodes CASSQDQTGWSPEQYF.